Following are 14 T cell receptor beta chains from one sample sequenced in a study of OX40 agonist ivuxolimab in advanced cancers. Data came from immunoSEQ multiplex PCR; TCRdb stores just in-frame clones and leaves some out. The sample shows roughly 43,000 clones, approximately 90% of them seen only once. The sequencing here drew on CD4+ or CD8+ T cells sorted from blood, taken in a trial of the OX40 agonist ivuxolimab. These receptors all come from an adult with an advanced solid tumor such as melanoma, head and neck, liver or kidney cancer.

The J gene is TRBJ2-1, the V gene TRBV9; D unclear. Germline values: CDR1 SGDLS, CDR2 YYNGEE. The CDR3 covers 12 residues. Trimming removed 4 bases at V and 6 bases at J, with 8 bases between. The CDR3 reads CASSHSSNEQFF. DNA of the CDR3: TGTGCCAGCAGCCACTCGTCCAATGAGCAGTTCTTC. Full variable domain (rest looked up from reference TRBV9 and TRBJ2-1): DSGVTQTPKHLITATGQRVTLRCSPRSGDLSVYWYQQSLDQGLQFLIQYYNGEERAKGNILERFSAQQFPDLHSELNLSSLELGDSALYFCASSHSSNEQFFGPGTRLTVL.

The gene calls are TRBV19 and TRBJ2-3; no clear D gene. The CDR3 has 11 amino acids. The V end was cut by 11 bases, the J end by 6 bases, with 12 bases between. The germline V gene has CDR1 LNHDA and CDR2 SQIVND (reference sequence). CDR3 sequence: CALMGRDTQYF. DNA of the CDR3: TGTGCCCTTATGGGCCGTGATACGCAGTATTTT. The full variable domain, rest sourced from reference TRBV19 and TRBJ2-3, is DGGITQSPKYLFRKEGQNVTLSCEQNLNHDAMYWYRQDPGQGLRLIYYSQIVNDFQKGDIAEGYSVSREKKESFPLTVTSAQKNPTAFYLCALMGRDTQYFGPGTRLTVL.

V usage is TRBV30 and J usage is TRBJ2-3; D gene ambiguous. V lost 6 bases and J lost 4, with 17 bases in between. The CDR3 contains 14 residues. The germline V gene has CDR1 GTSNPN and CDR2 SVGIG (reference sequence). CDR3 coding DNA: TGTGCCTGTAACGAGGCCAGGCCTGCAGATACGCAGTATTTT. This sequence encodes CACNEARPADTQYF.

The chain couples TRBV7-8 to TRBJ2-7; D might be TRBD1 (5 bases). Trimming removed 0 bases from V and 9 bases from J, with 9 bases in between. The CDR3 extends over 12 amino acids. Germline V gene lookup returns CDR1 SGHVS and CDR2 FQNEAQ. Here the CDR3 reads CASSLARTRQYF. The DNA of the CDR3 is TGTGCCAGCAGCTTAGCCAGGACAAGGCAGTACTTC.

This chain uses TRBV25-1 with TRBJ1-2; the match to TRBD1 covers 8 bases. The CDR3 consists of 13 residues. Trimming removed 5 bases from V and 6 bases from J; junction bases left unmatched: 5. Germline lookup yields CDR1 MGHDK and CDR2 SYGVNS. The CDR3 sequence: CASSYRTGHGYTF. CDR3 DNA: TGTGCCAGCAGTTACCGGACAGGGCATGGCTACACCTTC.

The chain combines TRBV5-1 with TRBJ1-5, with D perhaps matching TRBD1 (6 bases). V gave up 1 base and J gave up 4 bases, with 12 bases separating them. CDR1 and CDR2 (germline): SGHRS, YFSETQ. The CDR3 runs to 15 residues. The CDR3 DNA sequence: TGCGCCAGCAGCTTGAGCGCAGGGGCAAATCAGCCCCAGCATTTT. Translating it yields CASSLSAGANQPQHF.

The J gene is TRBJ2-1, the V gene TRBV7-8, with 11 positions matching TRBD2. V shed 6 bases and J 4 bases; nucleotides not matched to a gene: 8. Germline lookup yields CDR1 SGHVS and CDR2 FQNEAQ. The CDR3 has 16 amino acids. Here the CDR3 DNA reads TGTGCCAGCAGAGCTACTAGCGGGGGTCTTTACAATGAGCAGTTCTTC. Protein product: CASRATSGGLYNEQFF.

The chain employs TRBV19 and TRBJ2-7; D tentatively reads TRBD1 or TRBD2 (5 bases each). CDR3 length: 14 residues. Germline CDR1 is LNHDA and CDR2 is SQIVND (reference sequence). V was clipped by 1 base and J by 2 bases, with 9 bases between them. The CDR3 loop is CASSIVGGTYEQYF. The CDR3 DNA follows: TGTGCCAGTAGTATAGTTGGGGGAACCTACGAGCAGTACTTC.

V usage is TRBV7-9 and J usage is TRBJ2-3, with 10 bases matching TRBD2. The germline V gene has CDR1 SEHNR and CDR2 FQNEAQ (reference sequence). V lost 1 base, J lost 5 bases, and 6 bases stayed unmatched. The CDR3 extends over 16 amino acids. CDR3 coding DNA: TGTGCCAGCAGCTTAGAACCTAGCGGGGGAAAAGATACGCAGTATTTT. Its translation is CASSLEPSGGKDTQYF.

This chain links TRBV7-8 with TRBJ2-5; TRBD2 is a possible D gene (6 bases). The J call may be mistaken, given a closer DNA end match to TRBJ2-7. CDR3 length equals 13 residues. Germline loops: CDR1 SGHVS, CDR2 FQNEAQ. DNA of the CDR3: TGTGCCAGCAGCTCTCCCGGGGGCTACGAGCAGTACTTC. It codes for CASSSPGGYEQYF.

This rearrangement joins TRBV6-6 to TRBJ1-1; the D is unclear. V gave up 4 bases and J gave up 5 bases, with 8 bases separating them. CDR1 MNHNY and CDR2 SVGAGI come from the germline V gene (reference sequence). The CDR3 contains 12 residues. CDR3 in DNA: TGTGCCAGCAGTTTACTGGCGACTGAAGCTTTCTTT. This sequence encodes CASSLLATEAFF.

The CDR3, as DNA: TGTGCCAGCAGCGTAGCTCGTGGGACAGGGGGCAACCCCCATGGCTACACCTTC. Translated, it gives CASSVARGTGGNPHGYTF. This chain uses TRBV9 with TRBJ1-2; TRBD1 matches at 12 bases. The length of the CDR3 is 18 residues. V gave up 0 bases and J gave up 6 bases; unmatched junction bases: 12. Per the germline V gene, CDR1 is SGDLS and CDR2 is YYNGEE.

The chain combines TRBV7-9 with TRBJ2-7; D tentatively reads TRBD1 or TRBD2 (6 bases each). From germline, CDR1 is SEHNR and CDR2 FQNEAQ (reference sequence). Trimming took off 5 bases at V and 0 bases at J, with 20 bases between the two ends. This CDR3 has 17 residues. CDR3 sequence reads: CASSPWGVGTYSYEQYF. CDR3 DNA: TGTGCCAGCAGCCCATGGGGGGTCGGGACATACTCCTACGAGCAGTACTTC.

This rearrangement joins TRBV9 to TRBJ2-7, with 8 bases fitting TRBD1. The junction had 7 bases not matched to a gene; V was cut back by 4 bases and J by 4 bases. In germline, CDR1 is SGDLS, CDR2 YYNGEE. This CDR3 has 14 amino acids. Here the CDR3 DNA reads TGTGCCAGCAGCCCAGAGACAGGGGCGTACGAGCAGTACTTC. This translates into CASSPETGAYEQYF.